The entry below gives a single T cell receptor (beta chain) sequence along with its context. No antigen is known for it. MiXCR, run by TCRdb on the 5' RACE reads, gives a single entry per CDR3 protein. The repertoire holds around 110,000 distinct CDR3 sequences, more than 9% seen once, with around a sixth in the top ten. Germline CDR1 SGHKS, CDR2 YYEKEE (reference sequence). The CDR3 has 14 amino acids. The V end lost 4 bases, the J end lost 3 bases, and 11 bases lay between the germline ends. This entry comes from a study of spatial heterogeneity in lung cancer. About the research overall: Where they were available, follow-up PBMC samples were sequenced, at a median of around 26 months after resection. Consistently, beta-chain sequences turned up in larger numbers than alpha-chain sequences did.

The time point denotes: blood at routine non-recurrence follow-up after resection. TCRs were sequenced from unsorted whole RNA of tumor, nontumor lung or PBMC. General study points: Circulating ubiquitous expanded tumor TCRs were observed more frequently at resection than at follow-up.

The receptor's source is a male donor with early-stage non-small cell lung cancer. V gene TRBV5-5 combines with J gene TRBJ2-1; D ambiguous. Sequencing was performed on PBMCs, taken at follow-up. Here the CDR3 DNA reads TGTGCCAGCAGCCAGTTAATAGACTACAATGAGCAGTTCTTC. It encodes CASSQLIDYNEQFF.